What follows are 19 T cell receptor beta chains derived from one specimen sequenced in a study of control samples from healthy donors and cancer patients. This table comes from immunoSEQ multiplex PCR, and its TCRdb copy is limited to in-frame clones, with some not included. The table lists 400,000 to 450,000 clones, 80% to 95% of them singletons. Material: PBMCs. These receptors all stem from a man aged 40-55 years with head and neck cancer.

The V call is TRBV9, the J call TRBJ1-1; TRBD1 agrees at 8 bases. Germline V gene sequence: CDR1 SGDLS, CDR2 YYNGEE. The CDR3 length is 17 residues. J gave up 8 bases and V 0 bases, and 15 bases lay outside the gene matches. The CDR3 here is CASSVDGRGQGRREAFF. The CDR3, as DNA: TGTGCCAGCAGCGTAGATGGGAGAGGACAGGGACGAAGAGAAGCTTTCTTT. The entire variable domain, with the rest obtained from reference TRBV9 and TRBJ1-1, is as follows: DSGVTQTPKHLITATGQRVTLRCSPRSGDLSVYWYQQSLDQGLQFLIQYYNGEERAKGNILERFSAQQFPDLHSELNLSSLELGDSALYFCASSVDGRGQGRREAFFGQGTRLTVV.

The rearrangement uses TRBV3-1 (or the pseudogene TRBV3-2) and TRBJ1-1, with D hard to call. Trimming pared 7 bases from V and 5 bases from J, leaving 14 bases between. CDR3 length equals 13 residues. The germline V gene has CDR1 LGHDT and CDR2 YNNKEL (reference sequence). In nucleotides, the CDR3 is TGTGCCAGCAAATCGCCAGAGAGGACTGAAGCTTTCTTT. This sequence encodes CASKSPERTEAFF.

In this sample, this clone turned up once. The chain combines TRBV2 with TRBJ1-2; the match to TRBD1 covers 7 bases. Germline loops: CDR1 SNHLY, CDR2 FYNNEI. V gave up 0 bases and J gave up 4 bases; unmatched junction bases: 8. The CDR3 length is 16 residues. In DNA, the CDR3 is TGTGCCAGCAGTGAAGCGCAGGGACAGAAGGTCTATGGCTACACCTTC. Encoded protein: CASSEAQGQKVYGYTF.

The rearrangement uses TRBV15 and TRBJ2-1; unclear D gene. V dropped 0 bases and J dropped 6 bases, with 9 bases sitting between them. Germline V gene lookup returns CDR1 LNHNV and CDR2 YYDKDF (reference sequence). The CDR3 runs to 14 residues. CDR3: CATSREAKGNEQFF. DNA of the CDR3: TGTGCCACCAGCAGAGAAGCGAAAGGCAATGAGCAGTTCTTC.

The rearrangement joins TRBV19 to TRBJ2-5; weak D call: TRBD2 (5 bases). Trimming took 5 bases from V and 1 from J, leaving 11 bases between them. The CDR3 loop spans 14 amino acids. Germline V gene sequence: CDR1 LNHDA, CDR2 SQIVND (reference sequence). CDR3 protein: CASSPDGVQETQYF. CDR3 bases: TGTGCCAGTAGTCCCGACGGGGTCCAAGAGACCCAGTACTTC.

On this clone: A read error may produce the germline difference seen at one junction end. J is TRBJ2-1 and V is TRBV7-7, with D perhaps matching TRBD1 or TRBD2 (6 bases each). Germline CDR1 is SSHAT and CDR2 is FNYEAQ (reference sequence). This CDR3 region has 14 residues. The CDR3 bases are TGTGCTAGCAGCTTAGGGGGGAACTACAATGAGCAGTTCTTC. It yields the protein CASSLGGNYNEQFF.

The chain has TRBV7-2 and TRBJ1-4; D ambiguous. This CDR3 contains 15 residues. V lost 1 base and J 7 bases, leaving 13 bases between the germline ends. Per germline, CDR1 SGHTA and CDR2 FQGNSA. The CDR3 sequence is CASSLGGGGGEKLFF. The CDR3 DNA sequence: TGTGCCAGCAGCTTAGGCGGCGGTGGTGGTGAAAAACTGTTTTTT.

This clone showed up just once. The chain recombines TRBV4-3 with TRBJ2-6, with a possible D match to TRBD1 (6 bases). CDR1 and CDR2 from the germline V gene are LGHNA and YSLEER. The CDR3 is 16 amino acids. The germline V and J ends were trimmed by 0 bases and 3 bases, with 9 bases remaining between them. The CDR3, as DNA: TGCGCCAGCAGCCAAGAGGGCAGGGGTGGGGCCAACGTCCTGACTTTC. This gives the protein CASSQEGRGGANVLTF.

The rearrangement links TRBV24-1 to TRBJ1-4, with a possible D match to TRBD1 (5 bases). With 3 bases removed from V and 7 bases from J, the gap between germline ends came to 14 bases. This CDR3 spans 15 amino acids. Germline loops: CDR1 KGHDR, CDR2 SFDVKD. CDR3 loop: CATSDIGEQGEKLFF. CDR3 coding DNA: TGTGCCACCAGTGATATCGGCGAGCAGGGTGAAAAACTGTTTTTT.

The rearrangement links TRBV20-1 to TRBJ2-1, with D perhaps TRBD1 (6 bases). Germline CDR1 reads DFQATT; CDR2 reads SNEGSKA (reference sequence). The CDR3 loop spans 18 amino acids. Trimming removed 3 bases from V and 0 bases from J, with 21 bases in between. In DNA, the CDR3 is TGCAGTGCTAGTTTACCCTTTCATACAGGGAGCTCCTACAATGAGCAGTTCTTC. Translating gives CSASLPFHTGSSYNEQFF.

The chain links TRBV18 to TRBJ2-5; D gene uncertain. Germline CDR1 KGHSH, CDR2 LQKENI. This CDR3 has 14 amino acids. V lost 1 base to trimming and J lost 2 bases, with 8 bases between them. In DNA, the CDR3 is TGTGCCAGCTCACCACAGGATTCTCAAGAGACCCAGTACTTC. Translating it yields CASSPQDSQETQYF. The complete variable domain, with remaining parts taken from reference TRBV18 and TRBJ2-5, reads NAGVMQNPRHLVRRRGQEARLRCSPMKGHSHVYWYRQLPEEGLKFMVYLQKENIIDESGMPKERFSAEFPKEGPSILRIQQVVRGDSAAYFCASSPQDSQETQYFGPGTRLLVL.

This chain uses TRBV29-1 with TRBJ1-2; D not resolved. V gave up 4 bases and J gave up 0 bases, with 9 bases separating them. The CDR3 runs 13 residues. Germline values: CDR1 SQVTM, CDR2 ANQGSEA. The CDR3 loop reads CSVASTTNYGYTF. The CDR3 nucleotides read TGCAGCGTTGCGAGCACTACTAACTATGGCTACACCTTC.

Only one count was recorded for this clone. V usage is TRBV7-2 and J usage is TRBJ1-2, with 8 bases fitting TRBD1. This CDR3 has 15 amino acids. From germline, CDR1 is SGHTA and CDR2 FQGNSA. J lost 3 bases, V lost 3 bases, and 6 bases had no gene match. The CDR3: CASSFTGGVDYGYTF. CDR3 sequence (DNA): TGTGCCAGCAGCTTCACAGGGGGAGTGGACTATGGCTACACCTTC.

This sequence joins TRBV6-5 and TRBJ2-1; D is tentatively TRBD1 or TRBD2 (5 bases each). Looked up from germline, CDR1 is MNHEY and CDR2 is SVGAGI. Trimming took off 2 bases at V and 10 bases at J, with 12 bases between the two ends. The CDR3 length is 13 residues. CDR3 nucleotides: TGTGCCAGCAGTTACGGGACGATGGGGGAGCAGTTCTTC. It codes for CASSYGTMGEQFF.

CDR3 loop: CASSEKDSHSNQPQHF. The CDR3 DNA sequence: TGTGCCAGCAGTGAAAAGGACAGCCATAGCAATCAGCCCCAGCATTTT. The rearrangement uses TRBV6-1 and TRBJ1-5, with D possibly matching TRBD1 (6 bases). V lost 2 bases to trimming and J lost 0 bases, with 11 bases between them. Germline V gives CDR1 MNHNS, CDR2 SASEGT. The length of the CDR3 is 16 residues.

The chain is built from TRBV5-6 and TRBJ1-3, with D possibly being TRBD1 (5 bases). Trimming pared 2 bases from V and 3 bases from J, leaving 9 bases between. Germline V gene sequence: CDR1 SGHDT, CDR2 YYEEEE. The CDR3 sequence is 14 residues long. The CDR3 reads CASSFGGYGNTIYF. CDR3 DNA sequence: TGTGCCAGCAGCTTCGGGGGTTATGGAAACACCATATATTTT.

CDR3 DNA: TGTGCCAGCAGTTACGGGACTTGGGGCTACACCTTC. Translating it yields CASSYGTWGYTF. The rearrangement uses TRBV6-2 or TRBV6-3 and TRBJ1-2; TRBD1 is a possible D gene (5 bases). The germline V gene has CDR1 MNHEY and CDR2 SVGEGT. CDR3 length equals 12 residues. Trimming took off 2 bases at V and 8 bases at J, with 9 bases between the two ends.

This chain uses TRBV4-3 with TRBJ1-3; no clear D gene. V was cut by 0 bases and J by 0 bases, with 6 bases left in between. Germline-derived CDR1 and CDR2 are LGHNA and YSLEER. The length of the CDR3 is 15 residues. CDR3 amino acids: CASSQDSLSGNTIYF. The CDR3 DNA reads TGCGCCAGCAGCCAAGACAGTCTCTCTGGAAACACCATATATTTT.

The chain uses TRBV29-1 and TRBJ1-1, with D perhaps TRBD1 (5 bases). Germline V gene lookup returns CDR1 SQVTM and CDR2 ANQGSEA. Trimming shortened V by 5 bases and J by 2 bases, and 9 bases separated the two germline ends. The CDR3 is made up of 12 amino acids. CDR3 sequence (DNA): TGCAGCGTTACCCAGGGAAACACTGAAGCTTTCTTT. This sequence encodes CSVTQGNTEAFF.